The 10 T cell receptor beta chains reported below all come from one sample, sequenced in a study of EBV T-cell therapy then PD-1 blockade in nasopharyngeal carcinoma. The treatment here: AdE1-LMPpoly-expanded autologous EBV-specific T-cell therapy followed by anti-PD-1 nivolumab. Sequenced by immunoSEQ multiplex PCR; TCRdb stores in-frame clones only, minus some. Found here are approximately 23,000 clones, over 65% of them singletons; the top ten hold less than 25%. Their antigen targets remain unknown. Sequencing used CD8+ T cells from blood, obtained at day -245 from a patient whose treatment included autologous EBV-specific T cells and nivolumab. These receptors were taken from a man aged 35 to 55 with nasopharyngeal carcinoma.

The J gene is TRBJ2-3, the V gene TRBV10-3; 8 bases map to TRBD1. V was pared by 2 bases and J by 4 bases, with 8 bases of the junction left unmatched. The CDR3 sequence is 16 residues long. The germline V gene encodes CDR1 ENHRY and CDR2 SYGVKD. Here the CDR3 reads CAISEPETGEADTQYF. CDR3 DNA: TGTGCCATCAGTGAGCCTGAGACAGGGGAGGCAGATACGCAGTATTTT.

The V gene is TRBV6-2 or TRBV6-3, the J gene TRBJ1-2; TRBD1 might be the D (6 bases). CDR3 length: 20 residues. With 4 bases removed from V and 5 bases from J, the gap between germline ends came to 32 bases. The V gene's germline CDR1 is MNHEY and CDR2 SVGEGT. This CDR3 reads CASSWARLGANRPFEYGYTF. The CDR3 DNA is TGTGCCAGCAGTTGGGCCCGATTGGGGGCGAACCGGCCTTTTGAATATGGCTACACCTTC.

This clone was detected once. The chain links TRBV12-3 or TRBV12-4 to TRBJ2-1; D not resolved. The CDR3 totals 12 residues. The V end was cut by 2 bases, the J end by 5 bases, with 4 bases between. DNA of the CDR3: TGTGCCAGCAGTTTAATTGACAATGAGCAGTTCTTC. The encoded protein is CASSLIDNEQFF.

This rearrangement joins TRBV9 to TRBJ2-2; D not certain. Germline CDR1 reads SGDLS; CDR2 reads YYNGEE. CDR3 length: 12 amino acids. Trimming took 7 bases from V and 2 from J, leaving 6 bases between them. The CDR3 coding sequence is TGTGCCAGCGGGCCAAACACCGGGGAGCTGTTTTTT. Protein: CASGPNTGELFF.

The DNA for the CDR3 is TGTGCCAGCAGCTTGCGGGGCGCTGAAGCTTTCTTT. It encodes CASSLRGAEAFF. The chain recombines TRBV7-9 with TRBJ1-1, with a possible D match to TRBD1 (5 bases). The CDR3 contains 12 residues. The V gene lost 3 bases and the J gene lost 6 bases, with 8 bases spanning the gap. Germline lookup yields CDR1 SEHNR and CDR2 FQNEAQ (reference sequence).

The chain joins TRBV7-8 to TRBJ1-2, with D unclear. CDR1 and CDR2 (germline): SGHVS, FQNEAQ. CDR3 size: 13 residues. V lost 0 bases and J 2 bases, leaving 4 bases between the germline ends. The CDR3 DNA sequence: TGTGCCAGCAGCTTAGCGGGGAACTATGGCTACACCTTC. Amino acid sequence: CASSLAGNYGYTF.

The J gene is TRBJ2-5, the V gene TRBV3-1 (or the pseudogene TRBV3-2); 9 positions match TRBD1. Per germline, CDR1 LGHDT and CDR2 YNNKEL (reference sequence). Trimming cost V 4 bases and J 5 bases; bases outside gene matches: 8. The CDR3 extends over 15 amino acids. The CDR3 here is CASSPTPGTGETQYF. The DNA for the CDR3 is TGTGCCAGCAGCCCCACCCCCGGGACAGGGGAGACCCAGTACTTC.

This rearrangement joins TRBV2 to TRBJ2-2; no definite D call. Germline V CDR1 and CDR2: SNHLY, FYNNEI. V was cut by 4 bases and J by 0 bases, with 6 bases left in between. The length of the CDR3 is 14 residues. CDR3 loop: CASSVHPNTGELFF. Written as DNA, the CDR3 is TGTGCCAGCAGTGTCCACCCGAACACCGGGGAGCTGTTTTTT.

The chain combines TRBV3-1 (or the pseudogene TRBV3-2) with TRBJ2-3; D gene ambiguous. The CDR3 has 15 residues. V was pared by 1 base and J by 2 bases, with 10 bases between. Germline CDR1 reads LGHDT; CDR2 reads YNNKEL (reference sequence). The CDR3 region has the DNA TGTGCCAGCAGCCAAGTGAACAAACACACAGATACGCAGTATTTT. Translating it yields CASSQVNKHTDTQYF.

The chain has TRBV13 and TRBJ1-2, with 10 bases fitting TRBD1. J lost 4 bases, V lost 1 base, and 12 bases had no gene match. The CDR3 is 18 amino acids. The germline V gene has CDR1 PRHDT and CDR2 FYEKMQ (reference sequence). CDR3 amino acids: CASSLVGQGITLSYGYTF. Written as DNA, the CDR3 is TGTGCCAGCAGCTTAGTGGGACAGGGGATCACCTTGAGCTATGGCTACACCTTC.